This T cell receptor beta chain was profiled in a study of vaccination effects on CD4 cells after COVID-19. About the study: Either the mRNA-1273 or the BNT162b2 vaccine was given to participants as two doses. The study sampled two convalescent patients 16 days and one week before vaccination.

Study results and caveats: Mainly new vaccine-induced clones made up the post-vaccine spike-reactive clones in convalescents.

CDR3 length equals 15 residues. Germline assignment: CDR1 MNHNY and CDR2 SVGAGI (reference sequence). V was trimmed by 2 bases and J by 1 base, leaving 9 bases between them. This clone was observed once. Its specificity is unknown. Cells that had been cultured for 10 days were the source of isolated CD4+ T cells. Assay used: immunoSEQ multiplex PCR; TCRdb lists only in-frame clones, some missing. The sample holds roughly 60,000 clones, 72% seen once. The sequences come from CD4+ T cells from PBMCs cultured without peptide, collected before COVID-19 vaccination. This chain links TRBV6-6 with TRBJ1-5, with D unresolved. The clonotype was recovered from a human donor who had a prior SARS-CoV-2 infection. CDR3 protein: CASSYPGGSNQPQHF. CDR3 DNA: TGTGCCAGCAGTTACCCCGGTGGGAGCAATCAGCCCCAGCATTTT.